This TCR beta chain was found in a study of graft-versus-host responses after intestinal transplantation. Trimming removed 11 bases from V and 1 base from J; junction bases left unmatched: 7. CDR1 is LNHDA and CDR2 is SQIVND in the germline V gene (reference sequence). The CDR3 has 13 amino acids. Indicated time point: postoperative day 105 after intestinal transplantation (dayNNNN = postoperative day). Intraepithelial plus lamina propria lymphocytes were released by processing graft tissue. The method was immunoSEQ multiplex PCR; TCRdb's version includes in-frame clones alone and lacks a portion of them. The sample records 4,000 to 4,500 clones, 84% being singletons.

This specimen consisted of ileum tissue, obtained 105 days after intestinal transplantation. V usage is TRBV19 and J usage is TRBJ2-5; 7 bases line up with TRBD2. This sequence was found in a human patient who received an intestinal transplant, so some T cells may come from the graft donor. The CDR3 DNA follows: TGTGCCTGCTCCGGGACTATCCAAGAGACCCAGTACTTC. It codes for CACSGTIQETQYF. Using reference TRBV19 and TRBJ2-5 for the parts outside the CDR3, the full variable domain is DGGITQSPKYLFRKEGQNVTLSCEQNLNHDAMYWYRQDPGQGLRLIYYSQIVNDFQKGDIAEGYSVSREKKESFPLTVTSAQKNPTAFYLCACSGTIQETQYFGPGTRLLVL.